This record concerns one T cell receptor beta chain sequence. The sample belongs to a study of blood T cell repertoires in COVID-19. Clones were read by immunoSEQ multiplex PCR, and TCRdb kept only the in-frame ones, dropping some. The repertoire holds roughly 280,000 clones, with 70% to 90% as singletons. V gave up 8 bases and J gave up 8 bases; unmatched junction bases: 9. From germline, CDR1 is WSHSY and CDR2 SAAADI. The CDR3 is 14 residues long. The sequence was collected from a young man with active or convalescent COVID-19. Sequenced sample: peripheral blood. The chain combines TRBV10-2 with TRBJ2-1; TRBD2 matches at 10 bases. CDR3 residues: CASGRLAGSDEQFF. CDR3 in DNA: TGCGCCAGCGGACGACTAGCGGGTAGCGATGAGCAGTTCTTC.